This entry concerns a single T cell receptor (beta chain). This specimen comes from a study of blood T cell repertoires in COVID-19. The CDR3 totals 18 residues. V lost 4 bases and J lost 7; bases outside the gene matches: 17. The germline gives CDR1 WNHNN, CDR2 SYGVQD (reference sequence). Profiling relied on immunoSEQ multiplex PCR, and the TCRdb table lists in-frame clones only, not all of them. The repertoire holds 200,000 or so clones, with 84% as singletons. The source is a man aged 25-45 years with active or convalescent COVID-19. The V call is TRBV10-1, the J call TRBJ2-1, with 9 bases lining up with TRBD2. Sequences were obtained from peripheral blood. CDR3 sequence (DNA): TGCGCCAGCAGTGCTCCGGTTGGGCGGGAGGGTCATATGAATGAGCAGTTCTTC. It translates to CASSAPVGREGHMNEQFF.